This TCR beta chain was documented in a study of beta chain features in type 1 diabetes (dated by TCRdb to the late 2010s). For the wider study: Mean age, gender distribution, total cell number and subset yield were not different between patients and healthy donors. Across all samples, fewer than 110,000,000 sorted cells were examined, and cell number per subset correlated strongly with RNA yield. In the study, recently diagnosed type 1 diabetes patients and matched healthy donors were compared on the TCRB repertoires of their sorted circulating CD4+ T cell subsets. Regulatory and stem cell-like memory subsets were isolated from only 8 patients and roughly 8 healthy donors, whereas naive and central memory subsets came from all 28 donors. Points the paper makes about the study in general: In all four CD4+ subsets, TCRB CDR3 length was moderately but significantly shorter in type 1 diabetes patients. Shorter templates might have been favored by PCR, but patient and control samples were amplified and corrected together, so both groups would have been affected equally by any skew. Fewer insertions and more nucleotide deletions at VDJ recombination sites were observed in patients with type 1 diabetes, implying thymic rearrangement abnormalities. Because cDNA was sequenced instead of genomic DNA, activated cells with high expression could be over-represented, although the groups did not differ in activation or CD3 levels. Because the HLA sub-analyses included only small numbers of individuals, any influence of HLA type on TCRB rearrangement was left unresolved. Naive, central memory and regulatory TCRB repertoires appeared more similar among patients than among healthy donors.

The High Capacity cDNA Reverse Transcription Kit was used to reverse transcribe all of the isolated RNA, meaning that expressed TCRB transcripts were what got sequenced. Naive, central memory and regulatory T cell samples underwent deep immunoSEQ sequencing, averaging about 3.57 million total reads per sample. Sorted cells were lysed in RLT buffer and RNA was extracted with DNase-treated RNeasy Micro or Mini kits, depending on cell number. Each cell subset was processed on its own to prevent cross-contamination, while patient and healthy donor samples were processed together. TCRB sequences were amplified from cDNA with the immunoSEQ multiplex PCR, producing 87-bp fragments spanning the CDR3 region. Amplicons were sequenced on the Illumina HiSeq platform. Concerning the study's data processing: Synthetic template baselines were used to correct PCR bias computationally, reads within Hamming distance 2 were collapsed together, and singletons that could not be merged were discarded. Reads were aligned to IMGT to assign V, D and J genes, CDR3 length, and insertions or deletions at six rearrangement sites. Within each subset, clonotype counts were normalized to sorted cell number, after which true diversity and Gini coefficients were computed with the tcR R package. The overlap coefficient, calculated on TCRB nucleotide sequences, was used to measure repertoire sharing. TCRdb obtained this table from immuneACCESS and retained in-frame rearrangements with V and J assigned. These tables miss some clones; where compared with another copy, unresolved V genes account for less than half of the shortfall, and the remainder is unexplained. The V and J calls and clone size come from that table; D and trimming were worked out from the DNA. The sample table holds roughly 300,000 clones, of which over 7% were seen once. The top ten clones comprise about 1% of the sample.

A single peripheral blood draw of approximately 100 mL on average was collected from each donor into heparinised tubes. Using a panel that included CD45RO, CCR7, CD25, CD127, CD95 and CD27, naive, central memory, regulatory and stem cell-like memory CD4+ T cells were sorted on a BD FACSAria II. Purity was above 98% for every sorted population. Right away, PBMCs were isolated by Lymphoprep density gradient centrifugation and were stained directly, with no culture step. Samples were stained and sorted in pairs, with one healthy donor and one patient per experiment, so that batch effects were minimized. The germline V gene yields SGHRS for CDR1 and YFSETQ for CDR2. V drops 0 bases and J drops 1 base, leaving 7 bases in between. The CDR3 numbers 15 residues from cysteine through phenylalanine. Of all the DNA, just the CDR3 is kept, 45 bases in frame from base 1. Comment on this clone: There is no known antigen for this receptor. Qualities for individual bases were not recorded, and no much larger clone is one base off.

The V gene is TRBV5-1 and the J gene is TRBJ2-2; the D gene is perhaps TRBD1, from 5 matching bases. The source material was central memory CD4+ T cells from blood. The receptor comes from a man between 25 and 39 years old with type 1 diabetes. The DNA is as follows: TGCGCCAGCAGCTTGGTGACAGTGAACACCGGGGAGCTGTTTTTT. This is translated as CASSLVTVNTGELFF.